This T cell receptor beta chain was identified in a study of cytomegalovirus exposure and HLA in healthy donors. Study-wide results and caveats: Associated with cytomegalovirus, according to the listing, were some 150 TCR beta chains. In vitro experiments confirmed that three CMV-associated chains were specific for CMV antigens. Later, TCR association rates were found to vary by HLA locus, highest for DRB1 and lowest for HLA-C. The authors later linked a missense DCLRE1C variant to TCR beta V- and J-gene trimming.

Comment on this clone: Its antigen remains unidentified.

Primers included in the PCR were 60 Vbeta and 13 Jbeta primers. Data came from immunoSEQ multiplex PCR; TCRdb stores just in-frame clones and leaves some out. The repertoire table contains under 200,000 clones. This TCR came from a woman younger than 35 in good health and CMV-seropositive. Sequenced: PBMCs.

CDR3 loop: CAWSRGSDYGYTF. The CDR3 region has the DNA TGTGCCTGGAGTAGAGGGAGCGACTATGGCTACACCTTC. This chain connects TRBV30 to TRBJ1-2, with D unresolved. V lost 2 bases to trimming and J lost 3 bases, with 10 bases between them. This CDR3 is built from 13 residues. Germline V gives CDR1 GTSNPN, CDR2 SVGIG (reference sequence).